This T cell receptor (beta chain) was sequenced in a study of T cells in Graves' hyperthyroidism and ophthalmopathy. Amplification targeted TCR beta CDR3 regions from RNA transcripts. In the first-round RT-PCR of the TCR CDR3, the HTBI primer set was used. TCRdb re-called the multiplex PCR reads with MiXCR, one entry per CDR3 protein. The sample carries roughly 740,000 distinct CDR3 sequences, around 17% recorded once. Germline V CDR1 and CDR2: MGHRA, YSYEKL. V shed 4 bases, J shed 1 base, and the junction held 5 bases outside the gene matches. CDR3 length: 15 residues. The chain employs TRBV4-1 and TRBJ2-5, with TRBD2 identical over 8 bases. The sample comprised blood. The receptor's source is a man between 18 and 35 years old with Graves' hyperthyroidism. The CDR3 region is CASSPGGSLQETQYF. Here the CDR3 DNA reads TGCGCCAGCAGCCCGGGGGGGAGCCTCCAAGAGACCCAGTACTTC.